Listed here are 32 T cell receptor beta chains from one sample, sequenced in a study of CXCR3-negative and CXCR3-positive naive CD8 T cells. Notes on the study in general: For CXCR3-positive naive cells, TRB CDR3s were more hydrophobic than those of CXCR3-negative naive cells.

UMI-labeled 5' RACE TRB cDNA libraries were prepared from the cells. TCRdb reprocessed the 5' RACE reads and reports one entry per CDR3 protein, with no DNA. This repertoire includes 60,000 to 65,000 distinct CDR3 sequences. Their specific antigens are unknown. The sample was naive CXCR3+ CD8+ T cells from blood. Sample subset: CD45RO-CCR7+CD27+CD95- naive CD8+ T cells expressing CXCR3 (TNR3+). The receptor source for this set is a human donor in good health. Some clones in this sample may be carry-over from other donors' samples.

CDR3 in amino acids: CASSGPSGVFRAIEQYF. This chain connects TRBV27 to TRBJ2-7; TCRdb returns TRBD2, unconfirmable since there is no DNA. Germline lookup yields CDR1 MNHEY and CDR2 SMNVEV (reference sequence). The CDR3 covers 17 residues.

This chain connects TRBV6-1 to TRBJ2-3; TCRdb picks TRBD1, but there is no DNA to check that call. Germline V gene sequence: CDR1 MNHNS, CDR2 SASEGT. This CDR3 is 15 amino acids long. CDR3 region: CASSDPGQFTDTQYF.

This chain uses TRBV10-3 with TRBJ2-7. CDR1 is ENHRY, CDR2 SYGVKD, per germline. The CDR3 extends over 13 amino acids. The CDR3 region is CAIRETDTYEQYF.

The rearrangement uses TRBV14 and TRBJ2-1; the D gene TCRdb calls, TRBD2, cannot be checked with no DNA. The CDR3 runs to 16 residues. The germline gives CDR1 SGHDN, CDR2 FVKESK. CDR3 loop: CASSQIRKGLTNEQFF.

This chain uses TRBV20-1 with TRBJ2-7; absent DNA, TCRdb's TRBD1 call cannot be checked. The CDR3 runs 16 residues. Germline V lookup: CDR1 DFQATT, CDR2 SNEGSKA (reference sequence). The chain's CDR3 is CSANGQGMVGLYEQYF.

This chain joins TRBV5-6 and TRBJ2-7; TCRdb picks TRBD2, but there is no DNA to check that call. The CDR3 has 15 amino acids. Germline loops: CDR1 SGHDT, CDR2 YYEEEE. CDR3 region: CASSLVRASGGEQYF.

This chain uses TRBV29-1 with TRBJ2-7; no DNA is available, so the TRBD1 call from TCRdb remains unchecked. Germline-derived CDR1 and CDR2 are SQVTM and ANQGSEA. This CDR3 is built from 15 residues. CDR3 amino acids: CSVEDPGQLSYEQYF.

The V and J genes are TRBV7-9 and TRBJ2-7; the TCRdb D gene call, TRBD2, has no DNA to confirm it. CDR3 length: 13 residues. Germline CDR1 is SEHNR and CDR2 is FQNEAQ (reference sequence). CDR3: CASSDPAGYEQYF.

The chain uses TRBV19 and TRBJ2-5; TCRdb's D gene call, TRBD2, goes unchecked for lack of DNA. Germline V gene lookup returns CDR1 LNHDA and CDR2 SQIVND (reference sequence). The CDR3 extends over 18 amino acids. The CDR3 reads CASSSRKAVIQYQETQYF.

This chain uses TRBV29-1 with TRBJ2-3; there is no DNA to check the TCRdb D call of TRBD2. Germline V CDR1 and CDR2: SQVTM, ANQGSEA. This CDR3 has 15 residues. The CDR3 is CSVEMTSGYTDTQYF.

The V and J genes are TRBV20-1 and TRBJ2-7; TCRdb's D call of TRBD1 is untestable without DNA. Germline CDR1 reads DFQATT; CDR2 reads SNEGSKA (reference sequence). The CDR3 consists of 14 residues. CDR3: CSARDRGYSYEQYF.

The V gene is TRBV7-9, the J gene TRBJ2-5. The V gene's germline CDR1 is SEHNR and CDR2 FQNEAQ (reference sequence). The CDR3 length is 11 residues. The CDR3 region is CASNAQETQYF. The full variable domain, in which reference TRBV7-9 and TRBJ2-5 provide the parts outside the CDR3, is DTGVSQNPRHKITKRGQNVTFRCDPISEHNRLYWYRQTLGQGPEFLTYFQNEAQLEKSRLLSDRFSAERPKGSFSTLEIQRTEQGDSAMYLCASNAQETQYFGPGTRLLVL.

The chain recombines TRBV29-1 with TRBJ2-2. The CDR3 is 16 residues long. The germline V gene encodes CDR1 SQVTM and CDR2 ANQGSEA. Here the CDR3 reads CSVEALSNPNTGELFF.

The rearrangement links TRBV3-1 to TRBJ2-5; TCRdb calls TRBD2, which cannot be checked without DNA. From germline, CDR1 is LGHDT and CDR2 YNNKEL (reference sequence). The CDR3 extends over 17 amino acids. The CDR3 is CASSQEDAGLSYNEQFF.

The chain employs TRBV7-9 and TRBJ1-2; TCRdb's D gene call, TRBD1, goes unchecked for lack of DNA. Per germline, CDR1 SEHNR and CDR2 FQNEAQ (reference sequence). This CDR3 region has 13 residues. CDR3 residues: CASSLLDRGGYTF. The full variable domain, in which reference TRBV7-9 and TRBJ1-2 provide the parts outside the CDR3, is DTGVSQNPRHKITKRGQNVTFRCDPISEHNRLYWYRQTLGQGPEFLTYFQNEAQLEKSRLLSDRFSAERPKGSFSTLEIQRTEQGDSAMYLCASSLLDRGGYTFGSGTRLTVV.

V is TRBV14 and J is TRBJ1-2; checking the TCRdb D call of TRBD1 is not possible without DNA. The CDR3 sequence is 15 residues long. The germline CDR1 and CDR2 sequences are SGHDN and FVKESK. CDR3 sequence: CASSHTVRDKNGYTF.

This chain uses TRBV27 with TRBJ2-5; the D call of TRBD1 rests on TCRdb alone, since no DNA is present to check it. The germline V gene has CDR1 MNHEY and CDR2 SMNVEV (reference sequence). The CDR3 is 17 amino acids. The CDR3 reads CASSPFDSGTKQETQYF.

V gene TRBV29-1 combines with J gene TRBJ2-1; checking the TCRdb D call of TRBD2 is not possible without DNA. CDR3 length: 13 residues. Germline CDR1 SQVTM, CDR2 ANQGSEA. The chain's CDR3 is CSVRSGAYNEQFF.

CDR3 amino acids: CASSLAEMLEQFF. The J gene is TRBJ2-1, the V gene TRBV28. This CDR3 spans 13 amino acids. CDR1 and CDR2 (germline): MDHEN, SYDVKM.

The chain links TRBV25-1 to TRBJ1-2; TCRdb lists TRBD1, though no DNA is available to test this call. Germline assignment: CDR1 MGHDK and CDR2 SYGVNS. The CDR3 consists of 13 residues. CDR3 loop: CASSEQGAYGYTF.

This chain links TRBV7-2 with TRBJ2-1; TCRdb calls TRBD1, which cannot be checked without DNA. The CDR3 totals 17 residues. In germline, CDR1 is SGHTA, CDR2 FQGNSA. The CDR3 sequence is CASSLATGTGNLNEQFF.

The chain recombines TRBV7-6 with TRBJ2-5; the TRBD1 assignment by TCRdb is unverifiable without DNA. The CDR3 is 14 residues long. The germline V gene encodes CDR1 SGHVS and CDR2 FNYEAQ. The CDR3 sequence is CASSPGTGGETQYF. Full variable domain (missing parts from reference TRBV7-6 and TRBJ2-5): GAGVSQSPRYKVTKRGQDVALRCDPISGHVSLYWYRQALGQGPEFLTYFNYEAQQDKSGLPNDRFSAERPEGSISTLTIQRTEQRDSAMYRCASSPGTGGETQYFGPGTRLLVL.

This chain uses TRBV29-1 with TRBJ2-1. This CDR3 contains 16 residues. Germline lookup yields CDR1 SQVTM and CDR2 ANQGSEA. CDR3 amino acids: CSVFYVGLSSYNEQFF.

The chain links TRBV5-1 to TRBJ1-1. CDR1 is SGHRS and CDR2 is YFSETQ in the germline V gene. The CDR3 sequence is 15 residues long. CDR3: CASSLARGEGGEAFF.

The chain links TRBV7-8 to TRBJ2-5; without DNA, the TCRdb call of TRBD1 cannot be checked. The V gene's germline CDR1 is SGHVS and CDR2 FQNEAQ. The CDR3 sequence is 14 residues long. The CDR3 sequence is CASSEDRGWETQYF.

The J gene is TRBJ2-5, the V gene TRBV12-3 or TRBV12-4; TCRdb lists TRBD1, though no DNA is available to test this call. The CDR3 spans 20 residues. CDR3: CASSFPPTSRDRSVQETQYF.

The V gene is TRBV29-1, the J gene TRBJ2-5; TCRdb reports TRBD2, a call that lacks DNA to check it against. Germline V gives CDR1 SQVTM, CDR2 ANQGSEA. CDR3 length equals 13 residues. The CDR3 sequence: CSVESAGQETQYF. The entire variable domain, with the rest obtained from reference TRBV29-1 and TRBJ2-5, is as follows: SAVISQKPSRDICQRGTSLTIQCQVDSQVTMMFWYRQQPGQSLTLIATANQGSEATYESGFVIDKFPISRPNLTFSTLTVSNMSPEDSSIYLCSVESAGQETQYFGPGTRLLVL.

The chain joins TRBV6-1 to TRBJ1-1; TCRdb's D call, TRBD1, is unchecked because there is no DNA. This CDR3 region has 15 residues. CDR1 is MNHNS and CDR2 is SASEGT in the germline V gene. This chain's CDR3 is CASSELGTPYTEAFF.

The V and J genes are TRBV7-9 and TRBJ2-1; TCRdb names TRBD1, which stays unverified in the absence of DNA. This CDR3 is built from 15 residues. CDR1 and CDR2 (germline): SEHNR, FQNEAQ (reference sequence). The CDR3 here is CASSLAVGEDNEQFF.

This CDR3 is CASSSEDRVGETQYF. The V call is TRBV7-9, the J call TRBJ2-5; TCRdb indicates TRBD1, and absent DNA this call remains unverified. Per the germline V gene, CDR1 is SEHNR and CDR2 is FQNEAQ (reference sequence). The CDR3 consists of 15 residues.

The chain recombines TRBV14 with TRBJ2-7; the D call of TRBD1 rests on TCRdb alone, since no DNA is present to check it. The CDR3 is 14 residues long. Germline V lookup: CDR1 SGHDN, CDR2 FVKESK. The CDR3 spells CASSPGTGWYEQYF.

The V call is TRBV5-6, the J call TRBJ2-7. CDR1 SGHDT and CDR2 YYEEEE come from the germline V gene. The CDR3 extends over 16 amino acids. CDR3 loop: CASSLALLEPSYEQYF.